The 6 T cell receptor beta chains below come from one sample, sequenced in a study of T cell repertoires in cytomegalovirus infection (dated by TCRdb to between 2018 and 2021). The reads were generated on an Illumina HiSeq 1500. TCRdb reprocessed the public reads (quality trimming at Q25 with fastp, clone calling with MiXCR) and kept in-frame beta chains. Rows are unified per CDR3 protein, each entry keeping the most common DNA and genes. The sample has over 300,000 distinct CDR3 sequences on record, over 7.5% of them singletons. The ten most abundant clones make up 3.5% to 4.5% of the sample. Material for sequencing was PBMCs. The receptors originated from a human donor in good health (CMV status not recorded). Some clones in this sample may be carry-over from other donors' samples.

This clonotype was observed many times. The chain combines TRBV7-2 with TRBJ2-3; 12 bases match TRBD2. V trimming: 2 bases; J trimming: 5 bases; junction bases outside the gene matches: 8. Germline V gene sequence: CDR1 SGHTA, CDR2 FQGNSA. This CDR3 comprises 17 residues. The DNA for the CDR3 is TGTGCCAGCAGCTTATATTCTAGCGGGGGGGTTATAGATACGCAGTATTTT. It encodes CASSLYSSGGVIDTQYF.

V gene TRBV6-6 combines with J gene TRBJ2-7, with D maybe TRBD2 (6 bases). Germline lookup yields CDR1 MNHNY and CDR2 SVGAGI (reference sequence). This CDR3 comprises 14 residues. Trimming took off 6 bases at V and 6 bases at J, with 18 bases between the two ends. The CDR3 region is CASSQTGTLGEQYF. Written as DNA, the CDR3 is TGTGCCAGCAGCCAAACCGGGACTTTGGGCGAGCAGTACTTC.

The CDR3 nucleotides are TGTGCCAGCAGCTCGCTGACAGGAAAACATGGCTACACCTTC. Its protein is CASSSLTGKHGYTF. This chain joins TRBV6-2 or TRBV6-3 and TRBJ1-2; the D gene is possibly TRBD1 (6 bases). The CDR3 extends over 14 amino acids. Trimming removed 6 bases at V and 6 bases at J, with 17 bases between. Germline V gene sequence: CDR1 MNHEY, CDR2 SVGEGT.

This clonotype was counted ten times or more. The V gene is TRBV12-3 or TRBV12-4, the J gene TRBJ1-2; D ambiguous. The CDR3 is 14 amino acids. V was clipped by 1 base and J by 2 bases, with 8 bases between them. The CDR3 nucleotides are TGTGCCAGCAGTTTAGACAGATGGAACTATGGCTACACCTTC. Translated, it gives CASSLDRWNYGYTF.

This clonotype was recorded at least ten times. The chain joins TRBV7-3 to TRBJ1-6; D perhaps matches TRBD1 (6 bases). The CDR3 consists of 18 residues. Between the trimmed V and J ends, which lost 1 base and 7 bases, there was a span of 20 bases. CDR1 SGHTA and CDR2 FQGTGA come from the germline V gene. DNA of the CDR3: TGTGCCAGCAGCTTAAAGGCCTGGATGGGGGGCGAGAATTCACCCCTCCACTTT. Encoded protein: CASSLKAWMGGENSPLHF. Combining the CDR3 with reference TRBV7-3 and TRBJ1-6 gives the whole variable domain GAGVSQTPSNKVTEKGKYVELRCDPISGHTALYWYRQSLGQGPEFLIYFQGTGAADDSGLPNDRFFAVRPEGSVSTLKIQRTERGDSAVYLCASSLKAWMGGENSPLHFGNGTRLTVT.

Many counts were recorded for this clonotype. The chain employs TRBV7-2 and TRBJ2-2; 8 bases line up with TRBD2. Germline V gene sequence: CDR1 SGHTA, CDR2 FQGNSA. The junction had 13 bases not matched to a gene; V was cut back by 11 bases and J by 5 bases. The CDR3 is 15 residues long. The CDR3 here is CAAGLSGVGTGELFF. CDR3 DNA sequence: TGTGCCGCGGGCCTTAGCGGGGTTGGGACCGGGGAGCTGTTTTTT.